The 32 T cell receptor beta chains presented below share a single source sample, sequenced in a study of post-analysis software for immune sequencing data. These receptors' antigens are unknown. Unique molecular identifiers had been added to the TCR beta cDNA libraries. TCRdb processed the PCR reads anew with MiXCR; each CDR3 protein has one entry. The table includes fewer than 900,000 distinct CDR3 sequences, around 46% detected once. Study results and caveats: Roughly five TRBV segments appeared more often in patients than in controls, and TRBV5-6, TRBV5-1 and TRBV20-1 were among these.

The specimen was blood. These receptors were taken from a girl between 5 and 17 years old with multiple sclerosis.

The V call is TRBV15, the J call TRBJ2-1; D is possibly TRBD1 or TRBD2 (5 bases each). Per the germline V gene, CDR1 is LNHNV and CDR2 is YYDKDF (reference sequence). V was clipped by 5 bases and J by 9 bases, with 14 bases between them. There are 13 residues in the CDR3. The CDR3 loop is CATSGTRSGEQFF. Written as DNA, the CDR3 is TGTGCCACCAGCGGGACCAGGTCCGGTGAGCAGTTCTTC.

The chain carries TRBV7-9 and TRBJ2-5, with TRBD1 matching over 8 bases. Losses at the gene ends were 3 bases for V and 2 bases for J; bases not matched to a gene: 11. The CDR3 has 17 amino acids. The germline V gene has CDR1 SEHNR and CDR2 FQNEAQ (reference sequence). CDR3 loop: CASSLLTGGDTQETQYF. CDR3 sequence (DNA): TGTGCCAGCAGCTTGCTTACAGGGGGAGACACACAAGAGACCCAGTACTTC.

V gene TRBV6-5 combines with J gene TRBJ2-3; possibly TRBD1 or TRBD2 for D (6 bases each). Germline loops: CDR1 MNHEY, CDR2 SVGAGI. There are 14 residues in the CDR3. V lost 4 bases and J 5 bases, leaving 13 bases between the germline ends. The CDR3 protein is CASSLRGVGDTQYF. The CDR3 DNA reads as TGTGCCAGCAGTTTAAGGGGGGTGGGAGATACGCAGTATTTT.

This clonotype was counted once. The chain employs TRBV20-1 and TRBJ2-3; possible D gene TRBD2, 5 bases. Germline CDR1 DFQATT, CDR2 SNEGSKA (reference sequence). The germline V and J ends were trimmed by 5 bases and 4 bases, with 13 bases remaining between them. CDR3 size: 13 residues. The CDR3 spells CSADSVGADTQYF. The CDR3 DNA reads TGCAGTGCTGATAGCGTTGGGGCAGATACGCAGTATTTT.

This chain joins TRBV7-2 and TRBJ2-1, with TRBD2 identical over 8 bases. Germline CDR1 and CDR2: SGHTA and FQGNSA. This CDR3 contains 16 residues. After removal of 1 base from V and 6 bases from J, the junction contained 8 bases not matched to a gene. CDR3 amino acids: CASSLVRPAGVNEQFF. The CDR3 DNA reads as TGTGCCAGCAGCTTAGTCAGGCCAGCGGGAGTCAATGAGCAGTTCTTC.

This chain joins TRBV20-1 and TRBJ2-1, with D maybe TRBD2 (7 bases). Germline values: CDR1 DFQATT, CDR2 SNEGSKA (reference sequence). Trimming cost V 3 bases and J 1 base, with 19 bases left between them. CDR3 length: 17 residues. Here the CDR3 DNA reads TGCAGTGCTAGGGCCGTGAGGGGGGGTGGTTCCTACAATGAGCAGTTCTTC. Its translation: CSARAVRGGGSYNEQFF.

The gene calls are TRBV20-1 and TRBJ2-7; D is ambiguous. Germline V gene sequence: CDR1 DFQATT, CDR2 SNEGSKA (reference sequence). The CDR3 length is 11 residues. Trimming left V 3 bases short and J 3 bases short, with 6 bases between. The CDR3 reads CSARPVYEQYF. Here the CDR3 DNA reads TGCAGTGCTAGGCCAGTCTACGAGCAGTACTTC.

The chain recombines TRBV13 with TRBJ2-1, with 8 bases that match TRBD2. With 1 base clipped from V and 4 bases from J, the junction kept 3 bases outside the gene matches. Germline-derived CDR1 and CDR2 are PRHDT and FYEKMQ (reference sequence). CDR3 length: 15 residues. This chain's CDR3 is CASSLVREGYNEQFF. In DNA form, the CDR3 reads TGTGCCAGCAGCTTAGTCCGGGAGGGTTACAATGAGCAGTTCTTC.

The genes are TRBV29-1 and TRBJ2-5; tentatively, D is TRBD2 (6 bases). Germline CDR1 is SQVTM and CDR2 is ANQGSEA. This CDR3 is 11 amino acids long. V lost 6 bases and J 7 bases, leaving 12 bases between the germline ends. CDR3 amino acids: CSVGEVGTQYF. The CDR3 nucleotides read TGCAGCGTGGGGGAGGTGGGGACCCAGTACTTC.

V gene TRBV10-3 combines with J gene TRBJ2-5; the match to TRBD2 covers 12 bases. Germline V gives CDR1 ENHRY, CDR2 SYGVKD. With V trimmed by 7 bases and J by 11 bases, 20 bases remained unmatched. The CDR3 has 17 residues. CDR3 region: CAITQTSGSGGYNEQYF. CDR3 bases: TGTGCCATCACGCAGACTAGCGGGAGTGGGGGCTACAATGAGCAGTACTTC.

V gene TRBV28 combines with J gene TRBJ2-3; D might be TRBD1 (5 bases). The CDR3 length is 15 residues. Germline V gene data show CDR1 as MDHEN and CDR2 as SYDVKM. Trimming left V 2 bases short and J 3 bases short, with 12 bases between. CDR3 amino acids: CASSLGMKGTDTQYF. CDR3 sequence (DNA): TGTGCCAGCAGTTTAGGGATGAAGGGGACAGATACGCAGTATTTT.

This clonotype has just a few counts. The chain joins TRBV4-3 to TRBJ1-4, with D unclear. Trimming pared 3 bases from V and 12 bases from J, leaving 17 bases between. Per germline, CDR1 LGHNA and CDR2 YSLEER. The length of the CDR3 is 14 residues. The CDR3 here is CASSQGRLGRELFF. The CDR3 DNA sequence: TGCGCCAGCAGCCAGGGGAGGTTAGGACGGGAACTGTTTTTT.

This clonotype was observed a few times. V and J are TRBV4-1 and TRBJ1-4, with a possible D match to TRBD1 (6 bases). The CDR3 sequence is 14 residues long. The germline V and J ends were trimmed by 6 bases and 8 bases, with 16 bases remaining between them. The germline V gene encodes CDR1 MGHRA and CDR2 YSYEKL. CDR3 protein: CASSMDRLGEKLFF. The CDR3 DNA is TGCGCCAGCAGTATGGACAGATTGGGAGAAAAACTGTTTTTT.

V and J are TRBV6-4 and TRBJ2-3; TRBD2 matches 11 bases. Looked up from germline, CDR1 is MRHNA and CDR2 is SNTAGT. The CDR3 length is 18 residues. After removal of 6 bases from V and 2 bases from J, the junction contained 13 bases not matched to a gene. The CDR3 region has the DNA TGTGCCAGCAGCGAAACCCCCACTAGCGGGGGTTACACAGATACGCAGTATTTT. This sequence encodes CASSETPTSGGYTDTQYF.

This sequence joins TRBV12-3 or TRBV12-4 and TRBJ2-7, with no clear D. Trimming took 6 bases from V and 2 from J, leaving 26 bases between them. The CDR3 is 18 amino acids. The CDR3 DNA reads TGTGCCAGCAGCCATCGTCTTATCCGAGACATAGAGACCTACGAGCAGTACTTC. Translated: CASSHRLIRDIETYEQYF.

This clonotype was counted only a few times. V gene TRBV29-1 combines with J gene TRBJ2-5; 8 bases are a match to TRBD2. The J call may be faulty, since TRBJ2-7 better matches the DNA end. This CDR3 is 12 amino acids long. Germline V gene lookup returns CDR1 SQVTM and CDR2 ANQGSEA. CDR3 sequence: CSVERAGDEQYF. The CDR3 DNA reads TGCAGCGTTGAAAGAGCGGGAGACGAGCAGTACTTC.

The table lists this clonotype with a count of one. Sequence at one end of the junction differs from germline and may be a read error. The V and J genes are TRBV2 and TRBJ1-2; tentatively, D is TRBD1 (5 bases). The germline gives CDR1 SNHLY, CDR2 FYNNEI. This CDR3 contains 16 residues. The CDR3 DNA reads as TGTACCAGCACCCTTGTTGGGGGTCGAACAAACTATGGCTACACCTTC. As protein: CTSTLVGGRTNYGYTF.

The chain uses TRBV7-9 and TRBJ2-3, with a tentative D call TRBD1 (5 bases). The CDR3 totals 13 residues. Germline CDR1 and CDR2: SEHNR and FQNEAQ (reference sequence). The V and J ends lost 4 bases and 4 bases respectively, with 9 bases between them. In DNA, the CDR3 is TGTGCCAGCAGCTCCCCCAGGGCAGATACGCAGTATTTT. It encodes CASSSPRADTQYF.

The rearrangement links TRBV5-6 to TRBJ2-5, with 15 positions matching TRBD2. V gave up 4 bases and J gave up 1 base; unmatched junction bases: 5. The CDR3 spans 17 residues. From germline, CDR1 is SGHDT and CDR2 YYEEEE. Here the CDR3 reads CASSLGLAGGFQETQYF. CDR3 in DNA: TGTGCCAGCAGCCTGGGACTAGCGGGAGGCTTCCAAGAGACCCAGTACTTC.

The V gene is TRBV5-6, the J gene TRBJ1-2; TRBD1 might be the D (6 bases). Trimming took off 1 base at V and 3 bases at J, with 7 bases between the two ends. The CDR3 extends over 13 amino acids. Germline CDR1 and CDR2: SGHDT and YYEEEE. CDR3 region: CASSLNRDYGYTF. For the CDR3, the DNA is TGTGCCAGCAGCTTGAACAGGGACTATGGCTACACCTTC.

This chain uses TRBV15 with TRBJ2-3; possibly TRBD2 for D (6 bases). Germline V gene sequence: CDR1 LNHNV, CDR2 YYDKDF (reference sequence). The V gene lost 8 bases and the J gene lost 0 bases, with 15 bases spanning the gap. This CDR3 has 15 residues. The CDR3 DNA follows: TGTGCCACCCAATCAGGCGGAGGGAGCACAGATACGCAGTATTTT. Its protein product is CATQSGGGSTDTQYF.

The table lists this clonotype with a few counts. The rearrangement uses TRBV20-1 and TRBJ2-7; TRBD1 might be the D (5 bases). The V gene's germline CDR1 is DFQATT and CDR2 SNEGSKA (reference sequence). V lost 2 bases to trimming and J lost 3 bases, with 11 bases between them. This CDR3 region has 13 residues. The CDR3 spells CSARKAGRYEQYF. The DNA for the CDR3 is TGCAGTGCTAGAAAGGCAGGGCGCTACGAGCAGTACTTC.

The chain uses TRBV29-1 and TRBJ2-4; D is tentatively TRBD1 or TRBD2 (6 bases each). The assigned J gene may be wrong: the sequence end matches TRBJ2-5 better. The CDR3 runs to 14 residues. The germline CDR1 and CDR2 sequences are SQVTM and ANQGSEA. CDR3: CSVGGLGGRETQYF. CDR3 bases: TGCAGCGTTGGGGGACTTGGGGGGCGAGAGACCCAGTACTTC.

The J gene is TRBJ2-5, the V gene TRBV6-5; D possibly matches TRBD1 or TRBD2 (5 bases each). V lost 2 bases, J lost 4 bases, and 14 bases lay in between. The CDR3 length is 15 residues. Per germline, CDR1 MNHEY and CDR2 SVGAGI. The CDR3, as DNA: TGTGCCAGCAGTTACGAGGGGCCGGGGCCAGAGACCCAGTACTTC. Translation gives CASSYEGPGPETQYF.

V is TRBV4-3 and J is TRBJ1-5; D perhaps matches TRBD1 (5 bases). The V gene lost 0 bases and the J gene lost 5 bases, with 14 bases spanning the gap. CDR1 is LGHNA, CDR2 YSLEER, per germline. The CDR3 contains 16 residues. CDR3 nucleotides: TGCGCCAGCAGCCAAGATCTGGACATTGGCTATCAGCCCCAGCATTTT. It codes for CASSQDLDIGYQPQHF.

This clonotype was seen just once. This sequence joins TRBV6-1 and TRBJ2-4; unclear D gene. Looked up from germline, CDR1 is MNHNS and CDR2 is SASEGT. This CDR3 comprises 12 residues. V was trimmed by 3 bases and J by 6 bases, leaving 6 bases between them. CDR3 residues: CASSDPGNIQYF. The CDR3 DNA follows: TGTGCCAGCAGTGATCCAGGAAACATTCAGTACTTC.

Only a few counts were recorded for this clonotype. The CDR3 spells CASSSTGTGNYGYTF. The CDR3 coding sequence is TGTGCCAGCAGCAGTACCGGGACAGGGAACTATGGCTACACCTTC. The chain combines TRBV7-9 with TRBJ1-2, with TRBD1 matching 9 bases. CDR1 and CDR2 from the germline V gene are SEHNR and FQNEAQ (reference sequence). The CDR3 contains 15 residues. With V trimmed by 5 bases and J by 2 bases, 6 bases remained unmatched.

Regarding this clonotype: Possible read error: a much larger clone is one base away. The J gene is TRBJ2-7, the V gene TRBV6-5, with TRBD1 matching over 8 bases. This CDR3 contains 15 residues. Germline V gives CDR1 MNHEY, CDR2 SVGAGI. The CDR3 DNA follows: TGTGCCAGCATAAAAGCCGGGACAGGAGTCTACGAGCAGCACTTC. This sequence encodes CASIKAGTGVYEQHF.

The chain combines TRBV9 with TRBJ2-3; D not resolved. V lost 4 bases and J lost 4, with 10 bases in between. The length of the CDR3 is 13 residues. The germline V gene encodes CDR1 SGDLS and CDR2 YYNGEE. This CDR3 reads CASSSRPPDTQYF. In nucleotides, the CDR3 is TGTGCCAGCAGCTCCAGACCCCCAGATACGCAGTATTTT.

V and J are TRBV29-1 and TRBJ2-3; D ambiguous. V was cut by 1 base and J by 0 bases, with 8 bases left in between. Germline lookup yields CDR1 SQVTM and CDR2 ANQGSEA. The CDR3 consists of 14 residues. The CDR3 sequence: CSVEGRVSTDTQYF. In DNA, the CDR3 is TGCAGCGTTGAAGGCCGGGTGAGCACAGATACGCAGTATTTT.

J is TRBJ1-2 and V is TRBV25-1, with 10 bases aligning to TRBD1. V shed 6 bases and J 4 bases; nucleotides not matched to a gene: 8. The CDR3 contains 15 residues. The germline CDR1 and CDR2 sequences are MGHDK and SYGVNS. CDR3 DNA: TGTGCCAGCAGACCCGGACAGGGGGGGTTCTATGGCTACACCTTC. Protein product: CASRPGQGGFYGYTF.

The chain couples TRBV6-6 to TRBJ2-1; D is unresolved. Per the germline V gene, CDR1 is MNHNY and CDR2 is SVGAGI (reference sequence). This CDR3 is built from 14 residues. The V gene lost 7 bases and the J gene lost 5 bases, with 15 bases spanning the gap. Here the CDR3 DNA reads TGTGCCAGCATGAGGAGTCTCAGCCACAATGAGCAGTTCTTC. It codes for CASMRSLSHNEQFF.